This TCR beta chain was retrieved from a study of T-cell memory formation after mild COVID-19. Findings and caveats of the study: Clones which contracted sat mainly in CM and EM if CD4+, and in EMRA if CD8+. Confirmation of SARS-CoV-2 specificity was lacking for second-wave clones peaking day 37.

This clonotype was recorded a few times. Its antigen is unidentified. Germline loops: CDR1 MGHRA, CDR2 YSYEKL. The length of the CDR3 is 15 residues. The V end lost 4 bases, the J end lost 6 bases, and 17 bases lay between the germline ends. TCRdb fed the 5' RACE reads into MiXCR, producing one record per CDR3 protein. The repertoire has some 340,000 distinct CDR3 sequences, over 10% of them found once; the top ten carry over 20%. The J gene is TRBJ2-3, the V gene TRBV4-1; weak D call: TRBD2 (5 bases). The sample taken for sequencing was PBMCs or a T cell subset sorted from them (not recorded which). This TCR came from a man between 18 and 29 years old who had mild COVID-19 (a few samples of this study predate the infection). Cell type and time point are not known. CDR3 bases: TGCGCCAGCAGCCCCCACGGTAGTCCGGGGGATACGCAGTATTTT. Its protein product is CASSPHGSPGDTQYF.